The clone carrying this T cell receptor (beta chain) was counted many times. The antigen is unknown. The data originate from a study of glioma-infiltrating T cells. Amplification of TCR alpha and beta CDR3 regions from RNA used iRepertoire nested multiplex PCR. From the multiplex PCR reads, TCRdb called clonotypes with MiXCR, one entry per CDR3 protein. The sample lists approximately 100,000 distinct CDR3 sequences; 20% to 30% were seen once. Study findings and constraints: Gliomas, especially low-grade, showed above-expected tissue-blood divergence; non-neoplastic patients showed below.

The CDR3 extends over 14 amino acids. The germline CDR1 and CDR2 sequences are DFQATT and SNEGSKA (reference sequence). Trimming shortened V by 2 bases and J by 6 bases, and 14 bases separated the two germline ends. Sequencing input: glioma tissue, nonneoplastic brain tissue, or PBMCs (not recorded which). This sequence was found in a human donor with low-grade glioma or glioblastoma, undergoing nonglioma brain surgery, or in good health (not recorded which). The chain recombines TRBV20-1 with TRBJ2-1; possible D gene TRBD2, 5 bases. The CDR3 is CSARREGTGNEQFF. The CDR3 DNA reads TGCAGTGCTAGAAGAGAGGGAACGGGCAATGAGCAGTTCTTC.